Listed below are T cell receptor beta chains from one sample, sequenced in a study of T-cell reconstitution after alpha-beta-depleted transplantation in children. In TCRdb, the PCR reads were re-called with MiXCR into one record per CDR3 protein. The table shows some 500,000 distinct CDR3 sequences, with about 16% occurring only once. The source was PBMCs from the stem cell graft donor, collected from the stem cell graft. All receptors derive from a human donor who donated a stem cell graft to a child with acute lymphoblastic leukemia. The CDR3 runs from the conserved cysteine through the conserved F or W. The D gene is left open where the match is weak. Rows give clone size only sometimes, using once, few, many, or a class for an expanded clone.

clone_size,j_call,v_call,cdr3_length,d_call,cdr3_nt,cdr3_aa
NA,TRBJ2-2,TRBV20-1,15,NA,TGCAGTGCTAGTGGAGAGTTGGAAAACACCGGGGAGCTGTTTTTT,CSASGELENTGELFF
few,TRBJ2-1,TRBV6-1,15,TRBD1,TGTGCCAGCAGCCCGGACAGGGGGTTCTACAATGAGCAGTTCTTC,CASSPDRGFYNEQFF
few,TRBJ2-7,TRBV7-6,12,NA,TGTGCCAGCAGCTTAGGGACTATGGAGCAGTACTTC,CASSLGTMEQYF
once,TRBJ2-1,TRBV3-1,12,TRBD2,TGTGCCAGCAGCCAAGACGGGAGGGAGCAGTTCTTC,CASSQDGREQFF
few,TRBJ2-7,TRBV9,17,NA,TGTGCCAGCAGCGTAGATCGCGCAGGGGATCACTCCTACGAGCAGTACTTC,CASSVDRAGDHSYEQYF
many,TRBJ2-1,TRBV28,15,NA,TGTGCCAGCAGTTTATGGGGGAGCTCCTACAATGAGCAGTTCTTC,CASSLWGSSYNEQFF
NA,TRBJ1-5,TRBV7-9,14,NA,TGTGCCAGCAGCTATTCGGAGAGGAATCAGCCCCAGCATTTT,CASSYSERNQPQHF
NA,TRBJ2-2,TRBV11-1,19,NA,TGTGCCAGCAGCTACATGCTCGGAGGTCAGGGGCGATTGGCCGGGGAGCTGTTTTTT,CASSYMLGGQGRLAGELFF
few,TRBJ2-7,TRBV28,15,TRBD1,TGTGCCAGCAGTATGAGGGGGACAGGGTCCCACGAGCAGTACTTC,CASSMRGTGSHEQYF
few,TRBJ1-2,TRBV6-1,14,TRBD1,TGTGCCAGCAGTCCCTCTGGACAGGGGAATGGCTACACCTTC,CASSPSGQGNGYTF
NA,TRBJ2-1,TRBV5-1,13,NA,TGCGCCAGCAGCTTGGCGCAGTACAATGAGCAGTTCTTC,CASSLAQYNEQFF
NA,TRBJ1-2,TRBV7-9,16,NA,TGTGCCAGCAGCTTAGGGACAGACGTTGGGCACTATGGCTACACCTTC,CASSLGTDVGHYGYTF
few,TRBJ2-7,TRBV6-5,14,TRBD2,TGTGCCAGCAGTACTAGCGGGAGTGTCTACGAGCAGTACTTC,CASSTSGSVYEQYF
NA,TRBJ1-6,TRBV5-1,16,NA,TGCGCCAGCAGCTTGACCGGGACGGCTTATAATTCACCCCTCCACTTT,CASSLTGTAYNSPLHF
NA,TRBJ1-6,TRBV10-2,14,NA,TGCGCCAGCAGCCCGCCCGGGCTCGGGACACCCCTCCACTTT,CASSPPGLGTPLHF
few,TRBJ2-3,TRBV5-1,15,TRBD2,TGCGCCAGCAGCTTGGAGGTTGGCGGGAGAGATACGCAGTATTTT,CASSLEVGGRDTQYF
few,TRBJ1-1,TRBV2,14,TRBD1,TGTGCCAGCAGACGACAGGGACAGAACACTGAAGCTTTCTTT,CASRRQGQNTEAFF
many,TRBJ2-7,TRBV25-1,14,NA,TGTGCCAGCAAAGCAAGAGGGGTTACCTACGAGCAGTACTTC,CASKARGVTYEQYF
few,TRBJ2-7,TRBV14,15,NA,TGTGCCAGCAGCCGAAAACAGGGTACCTCCTACGAGCAGTACTTC,CASSRKQGTSYEQYF
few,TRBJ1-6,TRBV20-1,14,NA,TGCAGTACCCGACAGTCACAAAATAATTCACCCCTCCACTTT,CSTRQSQNNSPLHF
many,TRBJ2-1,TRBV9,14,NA,TGTGCCAGCAGCACGTTGACAAGTTACAATGAGCAGTTCTTC,CASSTLTSYNEQFF
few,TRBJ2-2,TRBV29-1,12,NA,TGCAGCGTTTTCGAGAACACCGGGGAGCTGTTTTTT,CSVFENTGELFF
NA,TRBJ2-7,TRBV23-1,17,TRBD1,TGCGCCAGCAGTCCACACGGGACAGGGGGCGCCGAAGACGAGCAGTACTTC,CASSPHGTGGAEDEQYF
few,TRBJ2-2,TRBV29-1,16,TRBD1,TGCAGCGTTGAGAGGCTACAGGGGGCGAACACCGGGGAGCTGTTTTTT,CSVERLQGANTGELFF
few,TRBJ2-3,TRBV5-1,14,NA,TGCGCCAGCAGCGGTAGCGTTAGCACAGATACGCAGTATTTT,CASSGSVSTDTQYF
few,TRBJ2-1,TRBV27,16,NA,TGTGCCAGCAGTCCTATGGGACCCTTCTCCTACAATGAGCAGTTCTTC,CASSPMGPFSYNEQFF
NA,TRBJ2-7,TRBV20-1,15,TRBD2,TGCAGTGCTAAGCGATCGGGACTAGCGCAGTACGAGCAGTACTTC,CSAKRSGLAQYEQYF
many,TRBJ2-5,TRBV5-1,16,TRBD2,TGCGCCAGCAGTCCCGGGACTAGCGGGAGAGGAGAGACCCAGTACTTC,CASSPGTSGRGETQYF
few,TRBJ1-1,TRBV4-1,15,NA,TGCGCCAGCAGCATACAGGGTAGTGGGAACACTGAAGCTTTCTTT,CASSIQGSGNTEAFF
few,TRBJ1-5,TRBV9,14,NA,TGTGCCAGCAGCGACCGGGACTCCAATCAGCCCCAGCATTTT,CASSDRDSNQPQHF
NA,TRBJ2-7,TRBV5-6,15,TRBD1,TGTGCCAGCAGCTTGTATGGGACAGGGGGGCACGAGCAGTACTTC,CASSLYGTGGHEQYF
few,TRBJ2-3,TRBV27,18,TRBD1,TGTGCCAGCAGTTCAAAGGTCCGGACAGGGGTTAGCACAGATACGCAGTATTTT,CASSSKVRTGVSTDTQYF
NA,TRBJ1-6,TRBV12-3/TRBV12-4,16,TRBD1,TGTGCCAGCAGATCACCCGGGACAGGGTCTAATGGACCCCTCCACTTT,CASRSPGTGSNGPLHF
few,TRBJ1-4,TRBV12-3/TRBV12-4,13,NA,TGTGCCAGCAGTTTAACCCCCTACAGAAAACTGTTTTTT,CASSLTPYRKLFF
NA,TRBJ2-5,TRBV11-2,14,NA,TGTGCCAGCAGCTTCCTGGACAGCCAAGAGACCCAGTACTTC,CASSFLDSQETQYF
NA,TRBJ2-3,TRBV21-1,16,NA,TGTGCCAGCCTGCGCACAGCCAGGGGACTCACAGATACGCAGTATTTT,CASLRTARGLTDTQYF
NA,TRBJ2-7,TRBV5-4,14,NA,TGTGCCAGCAGACCAGGGGACGGGATCGACGAGCAGTACTTC,CASRPGDGIDEQYF
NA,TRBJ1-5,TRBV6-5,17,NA,TGTGCCAGCAGTTACTCGAAGGGGTTCGGTAGCAATCAGCCCCAGCATTTT,CASSYSKGFGSNQPQHF
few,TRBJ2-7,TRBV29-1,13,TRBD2,TGCAGCGTTGCGGGACTAGCGAGCAACGAGCAGTACTTC,CSVAGLASNEQYF
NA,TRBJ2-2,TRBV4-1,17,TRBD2,TGCGCCAGCAGCCCTGGACTAGCGGGAGTAAGCACCGGGGAGCTGTTTTTT,CASSPGLAGVSTGELFF
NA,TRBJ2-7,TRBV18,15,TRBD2,TGTGCCAGCTCACCAGGGACTAGCCCTACCTACGAGCAGTACTTC,CASSPGTSPTYEQYF
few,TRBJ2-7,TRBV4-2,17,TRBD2,TGTGCCAGCAGCCAAGTTTATCGGGAGGGCCCGTCCTACGAGCAGTACTTC,CASSQVYREGPSYEQYF
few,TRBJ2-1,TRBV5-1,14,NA,TGCGCCAGCAAACCGTGGGGGGCCCCCGATGAGCAGTTCTTC,CASKPWGAPDEQFF
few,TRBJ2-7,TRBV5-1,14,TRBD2,TGCGCCAGCAGCGTCCAGCGGGAGTCCTACGAGCAGTACTTC,CASSVQRESYEQYF
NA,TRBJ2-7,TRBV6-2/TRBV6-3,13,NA,TGTGCCAGCAATTGGGCCGCAACCTACGAGCAGTACTTC,CASNWAATYEQYF
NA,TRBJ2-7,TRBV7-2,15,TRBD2,TGTGCCAGCAGCTTAGCTAGCGGGAGGCCCTACGAGCAGTACTTC,CASSLASGRPYEQYF
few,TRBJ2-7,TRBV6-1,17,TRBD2,TGTGCCAGCAGACCCCTGGGGTCTAGCGGAAGATCCTACGAGCAGTACTTC,CASRPLGSSGRSYEQYF
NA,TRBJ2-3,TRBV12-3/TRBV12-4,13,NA,TGTGCCAGCAGAGTTCTACCCGGAGATACGCAGTATTTT,CASRVLPGDTQYF
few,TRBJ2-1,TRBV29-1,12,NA,TGCAGCGTTAACTTAGTATACAATGAGCAGTTCTTC,CSVNLVYNEQFF
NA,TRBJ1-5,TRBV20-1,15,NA,TGCAGTGCTAGAGAACGGTCGAATAGCAATCAGCCCCAGCATTTT,CSARERSNSNQPQHF
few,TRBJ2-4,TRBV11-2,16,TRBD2,TGTGCCAGCAGCTGGACTAGCGGGGATGCCAAAAACATTCAGTACTTC,CASSWTSGDAKNIQYF
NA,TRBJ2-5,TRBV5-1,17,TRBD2,TGCGCCAGCAGCTTGCGAGGAGGACTAGCGGGATGGGAGACCCAGTACTTC,CASSLRGGLAGWETQYF
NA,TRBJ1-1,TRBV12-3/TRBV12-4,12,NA,TGTGCCGGAACGACGGTGAACACTGAAGCTTTCTTT,CAGTTVNTEAFF
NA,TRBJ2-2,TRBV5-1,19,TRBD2,TGCGCCAGCAGCTCTGTGACTAGCGGGAGGGCCGTAGACACCGGGGAGCTGTTTTTT,CASSSVTSGRAVDTGELFF
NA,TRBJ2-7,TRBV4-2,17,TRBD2,TGTGCCAGCAGCCAAGGTGCTAGCGGGATAGGATCCTACGAGCAGTACTTC,CASSQGASGIGSYEQYF